One T cell receptor beta chain is described in this entry. What it recognizes is unknown. These data originate in a study of cytomegalovirus exposure and HLA in healthy donors. Study-wide points: Cytomegalovirus-associated status was assigned to more than 150 TCR beta chains. Specificity for CMV antigens was confirmed in vitro for a few of the CMV-associated chains. Reports credit the classifier with highly specific, highly sensitive diagnosis of cytomegalovirus status. The tendency of first-cohort TCR clusters to co-occur in the roughly 120 validation repertoires was identified by a subsequent analysis.

The data were produced by immunoSEQ multiplex PCR, yet TCRdb's version contains in-frame clones alone and is incomplete. The sample records 85,000 to 95,000 clones, roughly 97% being singletons. This CDR3 comprises 15 residues. The germline V gene encodes CDR1 SGHTS and CDR2 YDEGEE. The trim removed 3 bases at V and 4 bases at J, leaving 5 bases unmatched. The receptor comes from a man in his late teens or twenties in good health and CMV-seronegative. Specimen: PBMCs. The rearrangement uses TRBV5-8 and TRBJ2-1; the match to TRBD2 covers 9 bases. The CDR3 coding sequence is TGTGCCAGCAGCTGGACTAGCGAGATTTACAATGAGCAGTTCTTC. Protein product: CASSWTSEIYNEQFF.